The sequence of this T cell receptor beta chain was determined in a study of T cells in Graves' hyperthyroidism and ophthalmopathy. Study-wide results and limits: Most clonotypes expanded in the thyroid (above 0.001) were also present in blood. Through a model of 13 V-J features, ophthalmopathy was separated from stable hyperthyroidism.

Trimming shortened V by 6 bases and J by 5 bases, and 16 bases separated the two germline ends. The CDR3 has 14 amino acids. The V gene's germline CDR1 is SNHLY and CDR2 FYNNEI. A remark on this clonotype: Antigen unknown.

TCR beta CDR3 sequences were amplified from RNA transcripts. The HTBI primer set served for first-round RT-PCR of the TCR CDR3. TCRdb redid the calling of the multiplex PCR reads with MiXCR, one entry per CDR3 protein. Among 480,000 or so distinct CDR3 sequences, 40% to 50% were seen once, and the ten largest hold about 40%. The chain employs TRBV2 and TRBJ1-1; TRBD1 is a possible D gene (5 bases). The receptor comes from an adult woman with Graves' disease, either hyperthyroidism or ophthalmopathy (not recorded which). Sequencing input: peripheral blood or thyroid tissue (not recorded which). Here the CDR3 reads CASSLGRGWTEAFF. The CDR3 nucleotides read TGTGCCAGCAGCTTAGGGAGGGGTTGGACTGAAGCTTTCTTT.